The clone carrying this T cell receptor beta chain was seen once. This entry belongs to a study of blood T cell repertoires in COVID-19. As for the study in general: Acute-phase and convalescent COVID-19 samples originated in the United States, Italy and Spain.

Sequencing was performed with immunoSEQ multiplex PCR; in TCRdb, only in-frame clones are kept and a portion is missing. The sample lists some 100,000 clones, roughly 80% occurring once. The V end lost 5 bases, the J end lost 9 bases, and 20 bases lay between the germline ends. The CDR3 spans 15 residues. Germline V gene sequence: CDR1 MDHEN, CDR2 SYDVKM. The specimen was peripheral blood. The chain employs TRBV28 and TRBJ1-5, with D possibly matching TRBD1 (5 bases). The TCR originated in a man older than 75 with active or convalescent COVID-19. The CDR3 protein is CASSPTRQPPGPQHF. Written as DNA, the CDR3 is TGTGCCAGCAGTCCCACCCGACAGCCCCCAGGGCCCCAGCATTTT.